A single sample is the source of the 13 T cell receptor beta chains below, sequenced in a study of blood T cell repertoires in COVID-19 (dated by TCRdb to about 2020). Libraries were made using the immunoSEQ multiplex PCR assay. Here the immuneACCESS table is served through TCRdb, limited to in-frame sequences with V and J called. Missing clones are a known gap in these copies; in checked studies unresolved V genes cover under half, and the rest lacks a known reason. Recorded for this sample are fewer than 250,000 clones; around four fifths of them occurred a single time. About 3.8% of the sample belongs to the ten largest clones. The sequencing input was PBMCs or T cells enriched from blood (not recorded which). The source is a woman aged 40 to 49 who had been exposed to COVID-19.

The V call is TRBV9, the J call TRBJ2-3, with 15 bases that match TRBD2. Germline assignment: CDR1 SGDLS and CDR2 YYNGEE. Germline trimming cut 4 bases from V and 6 bases from J; bases unmatched to any gene: 12. The CDR3 covers 18 residues. The CDR3 nucleotides read TGTGCCAGCAGCAAGGGACTAGCGGGGGGCCGGGCAGGGGATACGCAGTATTTT. Translation gives CASSKGLAGGRAGDTQYF.

The chain employs TRBV18 and TRBJ1-3; possibly TRBD1 for D (5 bases). Trimming left V 1 base short and J 1 base short, with 8 bases between. Germline CDR1 reads KGHSH; CDR2 reads LQKENI. The CDR3 consists of 15 residues. The CDR3 DNA reads TGTGCCAGCTCACCACAGGGGATTTCTGGAAACACCATATATTTT. Protein: CASSPQGISGNTIYF.

This chain connects TRBV6-4 to TRBJ1-2; the D gene is possibly TRBD1 (5 bases). The CDR3 runs 15 residues. The germline V gene has CDR1 MRHNA and CDR2 SNTAGT. V gave up 0 bases and J gave up 6 bases, with 14 bases separating them. The CDR3 loop is CASSDSPGNGNGYTF. In DNA, the CDR3 is TGTGCCAGCAGTGACTCACCAGGGAATGGGAATGGCTACACCTTC.

This clone was seen more than once but under ten times. This chain connects TRBV27 to TRBJ2-7; no clear D. Per germline, CDR1 MNHEY and CDR2 SMNVEV (reference sequence). Between the trimmed V and J ends, which lost 3 bases and 2 bases, there was a span of 11 bases. CDR3 length: 14 amino acids. As DNA, the CDR3 is TGTGCCAGCAGTTTTGAAGAAGGAGCCTACGAGCAGTACTTC. Protein product: CASSFEEGAYEQYF.

The chain couples TRBV5-4 to TRBJ2-1; 9 nucleotides align to TRBD1. The CDR3 consists of 16 residues. With 3 bases clipped from V and 7 bases from J, the junction kept 11 bases outside the gene matches. Germline V gene sequence: CDR1 SGHNT, CDR2 YYREEE (reference sequence). CDR3 bases: TGTGCCAGCAGCTCACTGACAGGGGGGGCCGTTAATGAGCAGTTCTTC. It translates to CASSSLTGGAVNEQFF.

V and J are TRBV28 and TRBJ1-5; 7 nucleotides match TRBD1. The V gene end was trimmed by 6 bases and the J gene end by 4 bases; junction bases not matched to a gene: 3. The CDR3 spans 13 residues. Germline CDR1 MDHEN, CDR2 SYDVKM. The CDR3, as DNA: TGTGCCAGCAGGCCAGGGGGGAATCAGCCCCAGCATTTT. This gives the protein CASRPGGNQPQHF.

This CDR3 is CASSSSTPNTEAFF. The CDR3 DNA follows: TGTGCCAGCAGTTCCTCGACACCGAACACTGAAGCTTTCTTT. The V gene is TRBV6-5, the J gene TRBJ1-1; no reliable D call. This CDR3 comprises 14 residues. CDR1 is MNHEY, CDR2 SVGAGI, per germline. Trimming stripped 4 bases from V and 1 base from J, with 10 bases between.

This chain connects TRBV24-1 to TRBJ1-2; possible D gene TRBD1, 6 bases. Between the trimmed V and J ends, which lost 2 bases and 5 bases, there was a span of 17 bases. The CDR3 is 16 amino acids. Germline V gene lookup returns CDR1 KGHDR and CDR2 SFDVKD. The DNA of the CDR3 is TGTGCCACCAGTGATTCAACAGGGTTCTATGAATATGGCTACACCTTC. It yields the protein CATSDSTGFYEYGYTF.

The chain uses TRBV11-3 and TRBJ1-1, with 8 bases that match TRBD1. In germline, CDR1 is SGHNT, CDR2 YENEEA. V was clipped by 0 bases and J by 7 bases; unmatched bases: 7. The CDR3 length is 15 residues. The CDR3 sequence is CASSLDGGTGREAFF. In DNA, the CDR3 is TGTGCCAGCAGCTTAGATGGGGGGACAGGCCGTGAAGCTTTCTTT.

The rearrangement uses TRBV28 and TRBJ2-7; tentatively, D is TRBD1 (6 bases). CDR1 and CDR2 (germline): MDHEN, SYDVKM. The CDR3 totals 14 residues. V was shortened by 2 bases and J by 4 bases, with 12 bases between the two germline ends. CDR3 nucleotides: TGTGCCAGCAGTTTAACGACAGGCTGGTACGAGCAGTACTTC. Its translation: CASSLTTGWYEQYF.

This sequence joins TRBV27 and TRBJ1-1, with 8 positions matching TRBD1. CDR1 and CDR2 from the germline V gene are MNHEY and SMNVEV (reference sequence). J lost 6 bases, V lost 6 bases, and 9 bases had no gene match. The CDR3 length is 14 residues. The CDR3 is CASSPGQGIAEAFF. DNA for the CDR3: TGTGCCAGCAGCCCCGGACAGGGAATAGCTGAAGCTTTCTTT.

The V call is TRBV2, the J call TRBJ1-2, with D perhaps TRBD1 (5 bases). The CDR3 length is 11 residues. Looked up from germline, CDR1 is SNHLY and CDR2 is FYNNEI. V was shortened by 6 bases and J by 5 bases, with 7 bases between the two germline ends. The CDR3 DNA is TGTGCCAGCAGACAGGAGTATGGCTACACCTTC. Translating gives CASRQEYGYTF.

The V and J genes are TRBV23-1 and TRBJ2-2; weak D call: TRBD2 (6 bases). Being an ORF, TRBV23-1 has a function that is uncertain. V lost 7 bases and J lost 0, with 15 bases in between. CDR3 length: 16 residues. CDR3 residues: CASIPLATTNTGELFF. DNA for the CDR3: TGCGCCAGCATCCCACTAGCCACTACGAACACCGGGGAGCTGTTTTTT.